Sequencing of this T cell receptor beta chain was carried out in a study of CD8+ T cells in alopecia areata. Study background: Patients remained on tofacitinib for 6 to 18 months and then went 6 months without it.

cDNA reverse transcribed from extracted RNA served as the sequencing template. Clones were read by immunoSEQ multiplex PCR, and TCRdb kept only the in-frame ones, dropping some. The table shows some 170,000 clones, with 58% occurring only once. V was cut by 4 bases and J by 2 bases, with 9 bases left in between. Germline V CDR1 and CDR2: SGHNT, YYREEE (reference sequence). The CDR3 totals 13 residues. Treatment in this sample: oral pan-JAK inhibitor, 5-10 mg twice daily. The source is a human donor with alopecia areata. Sequencing was performed on CD4+ T cells sorted from blood, taken at approximately week 60, from a patient treated with tofacitinib. The chain couples TRBV5-4 to TRBJ2-5; D remains unclear. This CDR3 reads CASSPNLQETQYF. In DNA form, the CDR3 reads TGTGCCAGCAGCCCAAACTTGCAAGAGACCCAGTACTTC.